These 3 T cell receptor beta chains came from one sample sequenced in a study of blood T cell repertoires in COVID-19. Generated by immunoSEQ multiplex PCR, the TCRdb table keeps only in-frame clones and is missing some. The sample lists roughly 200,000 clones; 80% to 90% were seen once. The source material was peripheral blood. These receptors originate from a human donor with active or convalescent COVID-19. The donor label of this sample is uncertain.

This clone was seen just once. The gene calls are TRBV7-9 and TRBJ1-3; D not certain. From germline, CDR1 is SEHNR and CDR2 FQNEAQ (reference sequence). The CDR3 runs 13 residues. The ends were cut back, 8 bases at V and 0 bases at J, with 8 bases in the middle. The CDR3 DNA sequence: TGTGCCAGCCGTCGGGACTCTGGAAACACCATATATTTT. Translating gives CASRRDSGNTIYF.

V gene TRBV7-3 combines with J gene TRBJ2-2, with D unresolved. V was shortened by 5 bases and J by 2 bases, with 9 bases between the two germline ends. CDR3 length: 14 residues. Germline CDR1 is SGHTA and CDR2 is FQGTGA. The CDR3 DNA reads TGTGCCAGCAGCCGAGAGACTAACACCGGGGAGCTGTTTTTT. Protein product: CASSRETNTGELFF.

The CDR3: CASSLTPDNEQFF. As DNA, the CDR3 is TGTGCCAGCAGCTTAACCCCCGACAATGAGCAGTTCTTC. The chain combines TRBV7-3 with TRBJ2-1; D is unresolved. The CDR3 has 13 residues. V dropped 0 bases and J dropped 5 bases, with 5 bases sitting between them. Germline V gene lookup returns CDR1 SGHTA and CDR2 FQGTGA.